Below, 6 T cell receptor beta chains from the same sample are listed, as sequenced in a study of T cell responses to AZD1222 COVID-19 vaccine. TCRdb's copy holds only in-frame clones and misses some; the assay was immunoSEQ multiplex PCR. The sample consists of approximately 120,000 clones, 85% to 95% of them appearing once. This specimen was peripheral blood, taken on day 0 of AZD1222 vaccination. These TCRs come from an adult in good health.

The gene calls are TRBV19 and TRBJ1-1, with D perhaps TRBD1 (6 bases). Germline V gives CDR1 LNHDA, CDR2 SQIVND (reference sequence). The length of the CDR3 is 14 residues. V was cut by 4 bases and J by 5 bases, with 14 bases left in between. This CDR3 is CASSTNTGMTEAFF. CDR3 nucleotide sequence: TGTGCCAGTAGTACTAATACAGGGATGACTGAAGCTTTCTTT.

The CDR3 region has the DNA TGTGCCAGCAGCTACCTAGCTTTCTTGAACACCGGGGAGCTGTTTTTT. Encoded protein: CASSYLAFLNTGELFF. The chain uses TRBV11-2 and TRBJ2-2, with TRBD2 as a possible D gene (5 bases). Per germline, CDR1 SGHAT and CDR2 FQNNGV. CDR3 size: 16 residues. Trimming cost V 4 bases and J 1 base, with 13 bases left between them.

The V and J genes are TRBV4-2 and TRBJ1-3; D unresolved. Germline V CDR1 and CDR2: LGHNA, YNFKEQ. V was shortened by 6 bases and J by 2 bases, with 8 bases between the two germline ends. The CDR3 totals 13 residues. CDR3 residues: CASSGETGNTIYF. CDR3 nucleotide sequence: TGTGCCAGCAGTGGGGAGACTGGAAACACCATATATTTT.

The chain combines TRBV27 with TRBJ1-6, with D maybe TRBD1 (5 bases). Trimming cost V 3 bases and J 7 bases, with 13 bases left between them. The germline V gene encodes CDR1 MNHEY and CDR2 SMNVEV (reference sequence). The length of the CDR3 is 15 residues. The CDR3 nucleotides are TGTGCCAGCAGTTTTGGAGGGACGGGCAATTCACCCCTCCACTTT. Its translation: CASSFGGTGNSPLHF.

The CDR3 nucleotides are TGTGCCAGCTCAAGAGGGACAGGGGAGTCACCCCTCCACTTT. It codes for CASSRGTGESPLHF. The rearrangement joins TRBV18 to TRBJ1-6, with 10 bases that match TRBD1. The CDR3 extends over 14 amino acids. CDR1 is KGHSH and CDR2 is LQKENI in the germline V gene. The V gene end was trimmed by 5 bases and the J gene end by 10 bases; junction bases not matched to a gene: 5.

This clone was found once. The chain recombines TRBV19 with TRBJ2-3, with 10 nucleotides matching TRBD2. This CDR3 spans 14 amino acids. Unmatched junction bases numbered 4, after V lost 7 bases and J lost 3 bases. In germline, CDR1 is LNHDA, CDR2 SQIVND (reference sequence). The CDR3 loop reads CASKAAGGTDTQYF. In DNA form, the CDR3 reads TGTGCCAGTAAGGCAGCGGGGGGGACAGATACGCAGTATTTT. Based on the CDR3 plus reference TRBV19 and TRBJ2-3, the full variable domain is DGGITQSPKYLFRKEGQNVTLSCEQNLNHDAMYWYRQDPGQGLRLIYYSQIVNDFQKGDIAEGYSVSREKKESFPLTVTSAQKNPTAFYLCASKAAGGTDTQYFGPGTRLTVL.